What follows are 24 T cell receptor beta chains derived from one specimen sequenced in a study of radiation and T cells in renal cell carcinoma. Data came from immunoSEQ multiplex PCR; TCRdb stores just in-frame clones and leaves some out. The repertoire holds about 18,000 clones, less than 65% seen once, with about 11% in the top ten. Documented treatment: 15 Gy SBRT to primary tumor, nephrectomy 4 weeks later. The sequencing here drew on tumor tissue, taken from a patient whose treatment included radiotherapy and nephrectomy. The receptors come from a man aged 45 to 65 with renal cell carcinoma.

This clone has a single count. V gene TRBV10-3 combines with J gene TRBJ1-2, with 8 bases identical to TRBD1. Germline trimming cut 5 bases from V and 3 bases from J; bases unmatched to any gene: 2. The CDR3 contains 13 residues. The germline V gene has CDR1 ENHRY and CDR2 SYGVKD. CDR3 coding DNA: TGTGCCATCAGTAAACAGGGGGACTATGGCTACACCTTC. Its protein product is CAISKQGDYGYTF.

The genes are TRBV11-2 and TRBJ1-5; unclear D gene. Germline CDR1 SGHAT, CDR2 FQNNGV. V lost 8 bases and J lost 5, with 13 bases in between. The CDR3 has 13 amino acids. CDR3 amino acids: CASAPSGDQPQHF. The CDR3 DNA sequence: TGTGCCAGCGCCCCTAGTGGGGATCAGCCCCAGCATTTT.

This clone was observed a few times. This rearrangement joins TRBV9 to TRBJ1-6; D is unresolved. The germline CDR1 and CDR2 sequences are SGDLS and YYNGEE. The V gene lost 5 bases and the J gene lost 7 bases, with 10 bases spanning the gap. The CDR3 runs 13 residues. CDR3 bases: TGTGCCAGCAGTGGTGCCTGGAATTCACCCCTCCACTTT. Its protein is CASSGAWNSPLHF.

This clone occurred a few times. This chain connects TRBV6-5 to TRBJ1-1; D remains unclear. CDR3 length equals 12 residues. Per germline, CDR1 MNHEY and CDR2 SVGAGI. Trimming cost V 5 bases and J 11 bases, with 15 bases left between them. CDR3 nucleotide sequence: TGTGCCAGCAGTGCCCAGGCCCCTGGGGCTTTCTTT. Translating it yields CASSAQAPGAFF.

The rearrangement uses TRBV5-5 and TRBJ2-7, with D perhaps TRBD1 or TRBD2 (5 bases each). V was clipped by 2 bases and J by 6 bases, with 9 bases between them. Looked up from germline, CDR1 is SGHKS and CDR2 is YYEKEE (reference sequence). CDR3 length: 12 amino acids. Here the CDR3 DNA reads TGTGCCAGCAGCTTCCGGGGACGCGAGCAGTACTTC. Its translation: CASSFRGREQYF.

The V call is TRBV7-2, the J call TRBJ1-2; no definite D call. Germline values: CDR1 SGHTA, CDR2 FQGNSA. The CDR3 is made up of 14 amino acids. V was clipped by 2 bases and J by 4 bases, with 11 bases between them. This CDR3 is CASSLLESGYGYTF. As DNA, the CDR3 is TGTGCCAGCAGCTTATTAGAAAGTGGCTATGGCTACACCTTC.

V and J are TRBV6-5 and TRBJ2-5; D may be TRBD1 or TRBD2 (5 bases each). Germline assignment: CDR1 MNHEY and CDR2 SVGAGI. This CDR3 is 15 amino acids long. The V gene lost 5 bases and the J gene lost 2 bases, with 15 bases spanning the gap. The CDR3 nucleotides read TGTGCCAGCAGTCCCACTGGGACCAGACAAGAGACCCAGTACTTC. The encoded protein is CASSPTGTRQETQYF.

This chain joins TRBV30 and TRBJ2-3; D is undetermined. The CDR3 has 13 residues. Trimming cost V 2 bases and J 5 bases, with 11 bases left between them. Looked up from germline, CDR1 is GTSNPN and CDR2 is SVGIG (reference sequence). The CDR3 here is CAWSISFKDTQYF. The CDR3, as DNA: TGTGCCTGGAGTATCTCCTTTAAAGATACGCAGTATTTT.

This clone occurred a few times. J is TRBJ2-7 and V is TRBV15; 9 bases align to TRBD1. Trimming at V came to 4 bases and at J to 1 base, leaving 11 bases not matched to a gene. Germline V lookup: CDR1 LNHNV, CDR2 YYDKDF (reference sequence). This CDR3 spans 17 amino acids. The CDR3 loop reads CATSTGLTGGLSYEQYF. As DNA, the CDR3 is TGTGCCACCAGCACGGGGCTTACAGGGGGCCTTTCCTACGAGCAGTACTTC.

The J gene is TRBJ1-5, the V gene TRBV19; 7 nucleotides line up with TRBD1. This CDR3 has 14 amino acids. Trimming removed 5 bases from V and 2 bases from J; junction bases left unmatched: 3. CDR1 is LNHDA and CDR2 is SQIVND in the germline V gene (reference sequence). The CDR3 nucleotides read TGTGCCAGTAGTCCCAGGGGGGGCAATCAGCCCCAGCATTTT. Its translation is CASSPRGGNQPQHF.

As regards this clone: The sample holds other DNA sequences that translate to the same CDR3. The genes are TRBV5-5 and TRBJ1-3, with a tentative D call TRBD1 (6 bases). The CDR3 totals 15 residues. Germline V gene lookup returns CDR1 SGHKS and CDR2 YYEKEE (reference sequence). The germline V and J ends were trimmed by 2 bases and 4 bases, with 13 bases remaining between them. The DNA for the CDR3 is TGTGCCAGCAGCTTACCAGGGGCATTAGGAAACACCATATATTTT. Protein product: CASSLPGALGNTIYF.

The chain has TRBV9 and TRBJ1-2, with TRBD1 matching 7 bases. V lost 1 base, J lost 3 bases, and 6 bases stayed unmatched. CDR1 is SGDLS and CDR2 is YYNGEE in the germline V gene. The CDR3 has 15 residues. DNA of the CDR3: TGTGCCAGCAGCGTACAAGGGGGCTTAGACTATGGCTACACCTTC. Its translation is CASSVQGGLDYGYTF.

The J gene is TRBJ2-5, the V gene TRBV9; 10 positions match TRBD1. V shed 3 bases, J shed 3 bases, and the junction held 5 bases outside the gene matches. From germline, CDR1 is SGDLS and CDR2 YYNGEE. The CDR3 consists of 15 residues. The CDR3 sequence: CASSARGTGEETQYF. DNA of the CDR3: TGTGCCAGCAGCGCCCGAGGGACAGGGGAAGAGACCCAGTACTTC.

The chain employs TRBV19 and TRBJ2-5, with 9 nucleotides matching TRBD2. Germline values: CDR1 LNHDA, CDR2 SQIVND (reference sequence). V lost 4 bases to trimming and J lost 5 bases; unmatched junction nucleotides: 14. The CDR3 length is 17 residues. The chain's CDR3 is CASSSGGGAREWETQYF. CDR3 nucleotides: TGTGCCAGTAGTAGTGGCGGGGGGGCGAGAGAGTGGGAGACCCAGTACTTC.

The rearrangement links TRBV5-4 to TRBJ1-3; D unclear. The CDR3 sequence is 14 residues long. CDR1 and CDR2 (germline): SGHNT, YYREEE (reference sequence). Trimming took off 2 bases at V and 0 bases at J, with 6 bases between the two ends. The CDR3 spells CASSFASSGNTIYF. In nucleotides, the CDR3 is TGTGCCAGCAGCTTCGCCAGCTCTGGAAACACCATATATTTT.

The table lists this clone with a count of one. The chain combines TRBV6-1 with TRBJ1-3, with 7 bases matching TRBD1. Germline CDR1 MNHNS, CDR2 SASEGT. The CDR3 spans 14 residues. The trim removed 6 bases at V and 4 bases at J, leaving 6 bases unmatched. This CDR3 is CASSPQGRGNTIYF. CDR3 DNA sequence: TGTGCCAGCAGCCCACAGGGGCGGGGAAACACCATATATTTT.

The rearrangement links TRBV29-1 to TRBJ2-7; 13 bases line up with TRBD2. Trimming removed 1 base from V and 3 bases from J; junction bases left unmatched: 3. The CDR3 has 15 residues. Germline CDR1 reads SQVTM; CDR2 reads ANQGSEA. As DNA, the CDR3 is TGCAGCGTTGAAGGGACTAGCGGGAGTATCTACGAGCAGTACTTC. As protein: CSVEGTSGSIYEQYF.

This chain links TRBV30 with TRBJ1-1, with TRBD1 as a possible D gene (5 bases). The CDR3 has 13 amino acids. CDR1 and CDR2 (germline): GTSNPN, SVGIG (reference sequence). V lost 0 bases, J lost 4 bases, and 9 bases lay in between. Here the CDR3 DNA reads TGTGCCTGGAGTGTGGGGGTTGGCACTGAAGCTTTCTTT. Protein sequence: CAWSVGVGTEAFF.

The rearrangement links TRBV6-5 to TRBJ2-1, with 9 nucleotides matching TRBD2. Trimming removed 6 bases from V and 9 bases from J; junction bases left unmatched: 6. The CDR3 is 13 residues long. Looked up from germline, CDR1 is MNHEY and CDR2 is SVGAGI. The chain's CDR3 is CASRIAGASEQFF. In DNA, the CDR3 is TGTGCCAGCAGAATAGCGGGAGCGAGTGAGCAGTTCTTC.

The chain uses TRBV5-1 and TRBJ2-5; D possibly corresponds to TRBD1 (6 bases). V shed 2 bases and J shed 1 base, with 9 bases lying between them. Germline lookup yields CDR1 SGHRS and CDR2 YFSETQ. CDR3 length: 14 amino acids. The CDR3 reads CASSFGQSQETQYF. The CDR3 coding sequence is TGCGCCAGCAGCTTCGGACAGTCCCAAGAGACCCAGTACTTC.

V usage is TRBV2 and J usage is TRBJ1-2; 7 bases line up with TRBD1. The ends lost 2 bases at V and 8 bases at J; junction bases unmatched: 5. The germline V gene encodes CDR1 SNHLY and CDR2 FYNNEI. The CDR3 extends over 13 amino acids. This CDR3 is CASSEQRGRGYTF. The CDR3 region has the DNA TGTGCCAGCAGTGAACAAAGGGGGCGAGGCTACACCTTC.

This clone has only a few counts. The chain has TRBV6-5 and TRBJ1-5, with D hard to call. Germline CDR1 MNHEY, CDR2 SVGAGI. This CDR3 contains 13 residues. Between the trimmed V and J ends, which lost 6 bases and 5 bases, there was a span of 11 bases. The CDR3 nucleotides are TGTGCCAGCAGCCGGGTGAGGGATCAGCCCCAGCATTTT. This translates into CASSRVRDQPQHF.

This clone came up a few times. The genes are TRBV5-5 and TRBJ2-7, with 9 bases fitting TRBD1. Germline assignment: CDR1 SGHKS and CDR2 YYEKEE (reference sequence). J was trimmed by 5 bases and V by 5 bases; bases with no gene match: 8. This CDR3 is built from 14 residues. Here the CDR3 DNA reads TGTGCCAGCAGTCCGGGACAGGGTCGAGACGAGCAGTACTTC. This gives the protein CASSPGQGRDEQYF.

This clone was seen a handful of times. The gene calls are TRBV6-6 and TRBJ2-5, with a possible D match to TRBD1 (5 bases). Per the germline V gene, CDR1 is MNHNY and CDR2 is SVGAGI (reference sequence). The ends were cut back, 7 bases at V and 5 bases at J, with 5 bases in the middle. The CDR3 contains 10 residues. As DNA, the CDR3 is TGTGCCAGCAAGGGGGAGACCCAGTACTTC. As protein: CASKGETQYF.